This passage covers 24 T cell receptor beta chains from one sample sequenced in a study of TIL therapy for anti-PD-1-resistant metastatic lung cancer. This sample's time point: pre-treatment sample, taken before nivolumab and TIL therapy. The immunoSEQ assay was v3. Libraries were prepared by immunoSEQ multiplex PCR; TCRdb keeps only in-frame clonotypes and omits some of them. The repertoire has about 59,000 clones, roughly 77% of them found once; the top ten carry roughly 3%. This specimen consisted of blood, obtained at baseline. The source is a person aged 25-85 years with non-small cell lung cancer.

In nucleotides, the CDR3 is TGTGCCAGCAGCGAGGGGACTAGCGGGGTGCTGACAGATACGCAGTATTTT. Residues: CASSEGTSGVLTDTQYF. The chain joins TRBV9 to TRBJ2-3; 13 bases fit TRBD2. With 3 bases clipped from V and 3 bases from J, the junction kept 7 bases outside the gene matches. The CDR3 spans 17 residues. Germline CDR1 SGDLS, CDR2 YYNGEE.

The CDR3 coding sequence is TGTGCCAGCAGTTTCTTTTCGGGGGGGGCGCCTGGCTACACCTTC. Its translation: CASSFFSGGAPGYTF. The chain couples TRBV28 to TRBJ1-2, with D possibly matching TRBD1 (6 bases). The CDR3 runs 15 residues. V shed 3 bases and J shed 7 bases, with 18 bases lying between them. Per germline, CDR1 MDHEN and CDR2 SYDVKM.

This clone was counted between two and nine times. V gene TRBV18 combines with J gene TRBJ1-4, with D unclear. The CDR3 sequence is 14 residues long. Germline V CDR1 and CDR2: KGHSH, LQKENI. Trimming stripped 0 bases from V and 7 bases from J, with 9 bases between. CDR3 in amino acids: CASSPPPVGEKLFF. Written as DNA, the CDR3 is TGTGCCAGCTCACCACCGCCGGTTGGTGAAAAACTGTTTTTT.

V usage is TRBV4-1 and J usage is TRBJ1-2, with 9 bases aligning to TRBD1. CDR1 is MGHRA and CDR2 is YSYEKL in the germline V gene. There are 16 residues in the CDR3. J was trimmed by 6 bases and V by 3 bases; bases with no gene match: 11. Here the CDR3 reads CASSQASWTGVNGYTF. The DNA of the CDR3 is TGCGCCAGCAGCCAGGCGTCTTGGACAGGGGTAAATGGCTACACCTTC.

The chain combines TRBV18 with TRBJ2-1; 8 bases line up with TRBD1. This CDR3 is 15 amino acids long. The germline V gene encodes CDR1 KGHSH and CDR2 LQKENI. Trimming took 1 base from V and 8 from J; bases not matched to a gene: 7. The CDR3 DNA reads TGTGCCAGCTCACCACGAAAACAGGGGGTTGATGAGCAGTTCTTC. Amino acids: CASSPRKQGVDEQFF.

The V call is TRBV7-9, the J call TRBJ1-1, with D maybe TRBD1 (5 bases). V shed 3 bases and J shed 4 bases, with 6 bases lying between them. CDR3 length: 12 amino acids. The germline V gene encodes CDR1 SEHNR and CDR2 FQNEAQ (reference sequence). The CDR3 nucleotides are TGTGCCAGCAGCTTTCAGGGCACTGAAGCTTTCTTT. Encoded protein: CASSFQGTEAFF.

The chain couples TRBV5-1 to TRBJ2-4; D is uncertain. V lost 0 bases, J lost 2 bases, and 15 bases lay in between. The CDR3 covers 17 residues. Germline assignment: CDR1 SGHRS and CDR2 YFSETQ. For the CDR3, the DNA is TGCGCCAGCAGCTTGGACGGCACCGGTGGGACCAAAAACATTCAGTACTTC. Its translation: CASSLDGTGGTKNIQYF.

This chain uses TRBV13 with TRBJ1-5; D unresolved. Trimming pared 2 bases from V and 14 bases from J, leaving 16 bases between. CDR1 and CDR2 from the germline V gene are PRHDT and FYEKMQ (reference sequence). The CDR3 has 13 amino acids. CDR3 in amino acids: CASSLRVAQQKHF. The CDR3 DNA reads TGTGCCAGCAGCTTACGGGTCGCTCAACAGAAGCATTTT.

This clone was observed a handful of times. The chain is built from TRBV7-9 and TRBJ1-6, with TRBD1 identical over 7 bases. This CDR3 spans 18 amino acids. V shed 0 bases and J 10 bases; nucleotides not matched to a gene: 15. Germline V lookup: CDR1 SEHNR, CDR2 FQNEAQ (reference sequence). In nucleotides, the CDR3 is TGTGCCAGCAGCTTAGCGCAGGAGGGGGCGCGCAGCCGATCACCCCTCCACTTT. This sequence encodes CASSLAQEGARSRSPLHF.

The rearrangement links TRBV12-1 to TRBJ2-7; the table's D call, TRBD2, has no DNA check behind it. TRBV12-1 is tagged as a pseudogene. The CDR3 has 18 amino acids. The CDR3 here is CASSSPGTSGINRYEQYF. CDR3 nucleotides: TGTGCCAGCAGCTCTCCGGGGACTAGCGGGATTAATAGGTACGAGCAGTACTTC.

The CDR3 DNA sequence: TGTGCCATCAGTGGGGTGAGCTCCTACGAGCAGTACTTC. This codes for CAISGVSSYEQYF. The chain employs TRBV10-3 and TRBJ2-7; D is undetermined. The CDR3 spans 13 residues. In germline, CDR1 is ENHRY, CDR2 SYGVKD. Trimming stripped 4 bases from V and 0 bases from J, with 7 bases between.

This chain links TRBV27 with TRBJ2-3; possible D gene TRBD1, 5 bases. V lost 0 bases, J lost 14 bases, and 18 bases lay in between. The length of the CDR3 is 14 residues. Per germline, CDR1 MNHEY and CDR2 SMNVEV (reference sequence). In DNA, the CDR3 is TGTGCCAGCAGTTTATCGCCCAGGGCCTCGCACGCGTATTTT. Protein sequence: CASSLSPRASHAYF.

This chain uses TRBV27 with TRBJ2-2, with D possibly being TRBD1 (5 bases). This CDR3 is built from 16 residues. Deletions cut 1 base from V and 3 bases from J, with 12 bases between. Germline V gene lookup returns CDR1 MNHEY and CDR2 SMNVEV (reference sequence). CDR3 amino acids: CASSLLRQGHTGELFF. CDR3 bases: TGTGCCAGCAGTTTATTGCGGCAGGGTCACACCGGGGAGCTGTTTTTT.

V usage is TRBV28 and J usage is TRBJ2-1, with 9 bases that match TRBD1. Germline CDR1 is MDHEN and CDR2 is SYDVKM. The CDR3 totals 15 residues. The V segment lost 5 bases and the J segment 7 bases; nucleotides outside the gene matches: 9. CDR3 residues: CASSRIQGAKNEQFF. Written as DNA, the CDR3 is TGTGCCAGCAGTCGAATACAGGGGGCTAAGAATGAGCAGTTCTTC.

The CDR3 loop reads CASSGQARQPQHF. In DNA, the CDR3 is TGTGCCAGCAGTGGACAGGCACGGCAGCCCCAGCATTTT. The chain couples TRBV27 to TRBJ1-5; TRBD1 agrees at 7 bases. The ends lost 5 bases at V and 7 bases at J; junction bases unmatched: 5. The CDR3 runs 13 residues. CDR1 is MNHEY and CDR2 is SMNVEV in the germline V gene (reference sequence).

The CDR3 spells CASSLVQREGHEQFF. CDR3 DNA: TGTGCCAGCAGCTTAGTCCAGCGGGAGGGACACGAGCAGTTCTTC. This sequence joins TRBV7-6 and TRBJ2-1; 10 bases are a match to TRBD2. Trimming removed 1 base from V and 10 bases from J; junction bases left unmatched: 7. Per germline, CDR1 SGHVS and CDR2 FNYEAQ. The length of the CDR3 is 15 residues. Full variable domain (rest looked up from reference TRBV7-6 and TRBJ2-1): GAGVSQSPRYKVTKRGQDVALRCDPISGHVSLYWYRQALGQGPEFLTYFNYEAQQDKSGLPNDRFSAERPEGSISTLTIQRTEQRDSAMYRCASSLVQREGHEQFFGPGTRLTVL.

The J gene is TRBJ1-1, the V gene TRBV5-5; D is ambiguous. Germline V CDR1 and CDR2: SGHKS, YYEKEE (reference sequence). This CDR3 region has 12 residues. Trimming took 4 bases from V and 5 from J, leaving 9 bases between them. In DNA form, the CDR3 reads TGTGCCAGCAGCCTACAGAATACTGAAGCTTTCTTT. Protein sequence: CASSLQNTEAFF.

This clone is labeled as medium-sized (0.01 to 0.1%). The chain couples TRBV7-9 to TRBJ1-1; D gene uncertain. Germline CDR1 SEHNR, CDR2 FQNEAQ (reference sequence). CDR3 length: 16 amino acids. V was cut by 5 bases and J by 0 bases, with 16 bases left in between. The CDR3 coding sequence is TGTGCCAGCAGCCCCCTCGGATACAAAGTGAACACTGAAGCTTTCTTT. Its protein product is CASSPLGYKVNTEAFF.

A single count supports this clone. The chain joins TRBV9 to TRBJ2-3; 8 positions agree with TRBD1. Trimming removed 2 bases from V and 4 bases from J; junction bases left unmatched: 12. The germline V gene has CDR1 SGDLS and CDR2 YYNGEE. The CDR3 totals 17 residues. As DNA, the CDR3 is TGTGCCAGCAGCGTGGGCCCCGGGCAGGGGGCGCCAGATACGCAGTATTTT. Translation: CASSVGPGQGAPDTQYF.

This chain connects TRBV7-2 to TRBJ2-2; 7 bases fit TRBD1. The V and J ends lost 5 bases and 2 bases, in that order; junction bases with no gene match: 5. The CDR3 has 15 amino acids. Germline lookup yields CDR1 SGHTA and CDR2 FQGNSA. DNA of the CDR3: TGTGCCAGCAGCCGGACAGGACTTAACACCGGGGAGCTGTTTTTT. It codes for CASSRTGLNTGELFF.

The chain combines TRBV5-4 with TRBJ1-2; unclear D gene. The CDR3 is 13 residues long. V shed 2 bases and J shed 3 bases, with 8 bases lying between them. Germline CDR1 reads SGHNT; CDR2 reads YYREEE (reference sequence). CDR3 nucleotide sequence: TGTGCCAGCAGCTTTGTGGGTTACTATGGCTACACCTTC. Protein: CASSFVGYYGYTF.

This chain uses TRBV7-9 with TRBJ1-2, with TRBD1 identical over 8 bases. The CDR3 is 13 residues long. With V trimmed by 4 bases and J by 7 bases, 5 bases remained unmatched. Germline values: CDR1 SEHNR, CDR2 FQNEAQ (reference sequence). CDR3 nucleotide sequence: TGTGCCAGCAGCTCGGACAGGGACGGTGGCTACACCTTC. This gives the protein CASSSDRDGGYTF. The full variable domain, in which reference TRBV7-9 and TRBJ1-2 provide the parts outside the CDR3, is DTGVSQNPRHKITKRGQNVTFRCDPISEHNRLYWYRQTLGQGPEFLTYFQNEAQLEKSRLLSDRFSAERPKGSFSTLEIQRTEQGDSAMYLCASSSDRDGGYTFGSGTRLTVV.

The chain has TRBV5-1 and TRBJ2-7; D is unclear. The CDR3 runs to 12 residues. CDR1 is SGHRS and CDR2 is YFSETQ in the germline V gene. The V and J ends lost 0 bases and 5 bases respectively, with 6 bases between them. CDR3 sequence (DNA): TGCGCCAGCAGCTTGGCCATGAACGAGCAGTACTTC. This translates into CASSLAMNEQYF.

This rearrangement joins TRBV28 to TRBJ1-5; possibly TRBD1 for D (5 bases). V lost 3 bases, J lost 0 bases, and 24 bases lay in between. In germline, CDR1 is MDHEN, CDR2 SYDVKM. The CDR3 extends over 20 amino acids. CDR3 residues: CASSFIGGGYLDYSNQPQHF. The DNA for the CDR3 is TGTGCCAGCAGTTTTATCGGCGGGGGATATTTGGATTATAGCAATCAGCCCCAGCATTTT.